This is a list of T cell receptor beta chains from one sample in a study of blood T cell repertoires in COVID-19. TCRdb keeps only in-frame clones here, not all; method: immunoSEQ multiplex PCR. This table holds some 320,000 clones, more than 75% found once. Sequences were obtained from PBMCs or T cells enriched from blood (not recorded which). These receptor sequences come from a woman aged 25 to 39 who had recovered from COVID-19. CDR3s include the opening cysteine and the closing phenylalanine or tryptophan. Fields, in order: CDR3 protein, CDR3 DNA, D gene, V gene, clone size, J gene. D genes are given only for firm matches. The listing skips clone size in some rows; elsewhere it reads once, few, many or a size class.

CASSFGTVTGNTIYF | TGTGCCAGCAGCTTTGGGACAGTCACTGGAAACACCATATATTTT | TRBD1 | TRBV5-4 | NA | TRBJ1-3
CASSASDRGSLNQPQHF | TGTGCCAGCAGCGCTTCGGACAGGGGGTCCCTTAATCAGCCCCAGCATTTT | TRBD1 | TRBV5-6 | NA | TRBJ1-5
CASSSDREYVWFDNEQFF | TGTGCCAGCAGCTCGGACAGGGAATATGTATGGTTTGACAATGAGCAGTTCTTC | TRBD1 | TRBV7-9 | NA | TRBJ2-1
CASSASPGRSSPLHF | TGTGCCAGCAGCGCCTCACCAGGGAGGAGTTCACCCCTCCACTTT | NA | TRBV9 | NA | TRBJ1-6
CSVSGTSNTGELFF | TGCAGCGTCTCCGGGACAAGTAACACCGGGGAGCTGTTTTTT | NA | TRBV29-1 | NA | TRBJ2-2
CASSSPGGDRGFGGEKLFF | TGTGCCAGCAGTTCCCCTGGGGGGGACAGGGGCTTCGGAGGTGAAAAACTGTTTTTT | TRBD1 | TRBV28 | NA | TRBJ1-4
CASSLGLLQGMNTEAFF | TGTGCCAGCAGCTTGGGACTTCTACAGGGAATGAACACTGAAGCTTTCTTT | NA | TRBV5-5 | NA | TRBJ1-1
CASSLEDESYGYTF | TGTGCCAGCAGCTTGGAGGACGAGAGCTATGGCTACACCTTC | NA | TRBV7-9 | NA | TRBJ1-2
CASSFTGAAGANVLTF | TGTGCCAGCAGTTTTACAGGCGCGGCTGGGGCCAACGTCCTGACTTTC | NA | TRBV28 | NA | TRBJ2-6
CASSAQWSSYEQYF | TGTGCCAGCAGCGCCCAATGGAGCTCCTACGAGCAGTACTTC | NA | TRBV9 | once | TRBJ2-7
CASSLEQGFYGYTF | TGCGCCAGCAGCCTCGAACAGGGTTTCTATGGCTACACCTTC | NA | TRBV5-1 | NA | TRBJ1-2
CASSLFTEAEAFF | TGTGCCAGCAGTTTGTTCACGGAGGCTGAAGCTTTCTTT | NA | TRBV12-3/TRBV12-4 | NA | TRBJ1-1
CASSPGRGGETQYF | TGTGCCAGCAGCCCCGGCCGGGGGGGGGAGACCCAGTACTTC | TRBD2 | TRBV7-3 | NA | TRBJ2-5
CASSLAQGFSSPLHF | TGCGCCAGCAGCTTGGCTCAGGGCTTCAGTTCACCCCTCCACTTT | NA | TRBV5-1 | NA | TRBJ1-6
CASSILAGDTDTQYF | TGTGCCAGCAGTATACTAGCGGGGGACACAGATACGCAGTATTTT | TRBD2 | TRBV6-4 | NA | TRBJ2-3
CAWSDGTPDSGNTIYF | TGTGCCTGGAGTGACGGGACACCAGACTCTGGAAACACCATATATTTT | NA | TRBV30 | NA | TRBJ1-3
CASSYSSGGKLFF | TGTGCCAGCAGTTACTCGAGTGGCGGAAAACTGTTTTTT | NA | TRBV6-5 | NA | TRBJ1-4
CSAENQETQYF | TGCAGTGCTGAGAACCAAGAGACCCAGTACTTC | NA | TRBV20-1 | NA | TRBJ2-5
CAWSTGVNTGELFF | TGTGCCTGGAGTACGGGGGTGAACACCGGGGAGCTGTTTTTT | NA | TRBV30 | NA | TRBJ2-2
CASRRQGLNTEAFF | TGCGCCAGCAGGCGACAGGGATTGAACACTGAAGCTTTCTTT | TRBD1 | TRBV10-2 | NA | TRBJ1-1
CASSLAEIGGIGARQPQHF | TGTGCCAGCAGCTTAGCAGAGATCGGCGGCATTGGGGCGAGGCAGCCCCAGCATTTT | NA | TRBV7-8 | NA | TRBJ1-5
CASSARDRSPEAFF | TGTGCCAGCAGCGCCCGGGACAGGTCCCCCGAAGCTTTCTTT | TRBD1 | TRBV9 | NA | TRBJ1-1
CASSTDRDYGYTF | TGTGCCAGCTCAACCGACAGGGACTATGGCTACACCTTC | TRBD1 | TRBV18 | NA | TRBJ1-2
CASSVNEGNYGYTF | TGTGCCAGCAGCGTGAACGAGGGTAACTATGGCTACACCTTC | NA | TRBV3-1/TRBV3-2 | NA | TRBJ1-2
CASSFRGSAEWNYGYTF | TGTGCCAGCAGTTTTCGCGGCAGTGCAGAGTGGAACTATGGCTACACCTTC | NA | TRBV27 | NA | TRBJ1-2
CASSSAGGGELFF | TGTGCCAGCAGTTCGGCCGGCGGCGGGGAGCTGTTTTTT | NA | TRBV28 | few | TRBJ2-2
CASSPQGRTNEQFF | TGTGCCAGCAGCCCACAGGGGCGGACCAATGAGCAGTTCTTC | TRBD1 | TRBV14 | NA | TRBJ2-1
CASGLTGNTEAFF | TGTGCCAGTGGCCTAACAGGGAACACTGAAGCTTTCTTT | NA | TRBV19 | NA | TRBJ1-1
CASTSGGIVDQPQHF | NA | NA | TRBV19 | NA | TRBJ1-5
CASSPPLAATYGYTF | TGTGCCAGCTCACCACCTTTGGCGGCTACCTATGGCTACACCTTC | NA | TRBV18 | NA | TRBJ1-2
CASSQRQGGGYTF | TGCGCCAGCAGCCAGCGACAGGGGGGGGGCTACACCTTC | TRBD1 | TRBV4-1 | NA | TRBJ1-2
CSVGWLAGFSTNTEAFF | TGCAGCGTTGGGTGGTTGGCCGGGTTCAGTACGAACACTGAAGCTTTCTTT | NA | TRBV29-1 | few | TRBJ1-1
CASSQWTGANEKLFF | TGCGCCAGCAGCCAGTGGACAGGGGCGAATGAAAAACTGTTTTTT | TRBD1 | TRBV4-3 | NA | TRBJ1-4
CASSGPAQDSPLHF | TGCGCCAGCAGCGGCCCGGCACAGGATTCACCCCTCCACTTT | NA | TRBV5-1 | few | TRBJ1-6
CASSLSGVNTEVFF | TGTGCCAGCAGCTTATCGGGAGTGAACACTGAAGTTTTCTTT | NA | TRBV11-3 | NA | TRBJ1-1
CASSQVVISGKGYTF | TGTGCCAGCAGCCAAGTGGTGATATCAGGGAAGGGCTACACCTTC | NA | TRBV14 | NA | TRBJ1-2
CAISESTTGVVGQFF | TGTGCCATCAGTGAATCTACTACCGGCGTCGTCGGGCAGTTCTTC | NA | TRBV10-3 | NA | TRBJ2-1
CASSQDRVANEKLFF | TGCGCCAGCAGCCAGGACAGGGTAGCAAATGAAAAACTGTTTTTT | TRBD1 | TRBV4-3 | NA | TRBJ1-4
CASRRTGANVLTF | TGTGCCAGCAGGCGGACTGGGGCCAACGTCCTGACTTTC | NA | TRBV5-8 | NA | TRBJ2-6
CASSLGPLRSLNTEAFF | TGTGCCAGCAGCTTGGGCCCCCTAAGAAGCTTGAACACTGAAGCTTTCTTT | NA | TRBV5-4 | NA | TRBJ1-1
CATSDSQGRATNTGELFF | TGTGCCACCAGTGATTCCCAGGGTCGCGCAACTAACACCGGGGAGCTGTTTTTT | NA | TRBV24-1 | NA | TRBJ2-2
CASGRGGGNQPQHF | TGTGCCAGTGGCCGGGGGGGAGGCAATCAGCCCCAGCATTTT | NA | TRBV6-5 | NA | TRBJ1-5
CASSSLRGLLGTGELFF | TGTGCCAGCAGCTCTCTCAGAGGGCTCTTAGGCACCGGGGAGCTGTTTTTT | NA | TRBV7-3 | NA | TRBJ2-2
CASSYGGTGELFF | TGTGCCAGCAGCTACGGGGGCACCGGGGAGCTGTTTTTT | NA | TRBV7-2 | NA | TRBJ2-2
CASATGGGFNQPQHF | TGTGCCAGTGCTACAGGGGGGGGGTTCAATCAGCCCCAGCATTTT | TRBD1 | TRBV3-1/TRBV3-2 | NA | TRBJ1-5
CASSFQGIGEQFF | TGTGCCAGCAGTTTTCAGGGGATAGGCGAGCAGTTCTTC | NA | TRBV6-5 | NA | TRBJ2-1
CASSIPSTGGEGGYTF | TGTGCCAGTAGTATCCCTTCGACAGGCGGTGAGGGTGGCTACACCTTC | NA | TRBV19 | NA | TRBJ1-2
CASSNGAGGETQYF | TGTGCCAGCTCAAATGGTGCAGGGGGTGAGACCCAGTACTTC | TRBD1 | TRBV7-2 | NA | TRBJ2-5
CASSIVRGQASQETQYF | TGTGCCAGTAGTATAGTGAGGGGACAAGCGAGCCAAGAGACCCAGTACTTC | NA | TRBV19 | NA | TRBJ2-5
CASSYTGGGPLNTEAFF | TGTGCCAGCAGTTATACAGGGGGCGGCCCACTGAACACTGAAGCTTTCTTT | TRBD1 | TRBV27 | NA | TRBJ1-1
CASSAGLAGETQYF | TGTGCCAGCAGCGCGGGACTAGCCGGGGAGACCCAGTACTTC | TRBD2 | TRBV9 | NA | TRBJ2-5
CASSLRGPNSPLHF | TGTGCCAGCAGCCTCCGCGGGCCCAATTCACCCCTCCACTTT | NA | TRBV3-1/TRBV3-2 | NA | TRBJ1-6
CASSDGTQYEQYF | TGTGCCAGCAGCGACGGGACACAATACGAGCAGTACTTC | NA | TRBV11-2 | NA | TRBJ2-7
CASNRLAGTDTQYF | TGTGCCAGTAACCGACTAGCGGGCACAGATACGCAGTATTTT | TRBD2 | TRBV19 | NA | TRBJ2-3
CASSRGPGGETQYF | TGTGCCAGCAGCCGAGGCCCCGGCGGGGAGACCCAGTACTTC | NA | TRBV5-5 | NA | TRBJ2-5
CASSDRGTMLAAAYNYGYTF | TGTGCCAGCAGTGACAGGGGCACAATGTTGGCGGCAGCCTATAACTATGGCTACACCTTC | NA | TRBV6-1 | NA | TRBJ1-2
CASSQSGGGSNTGELFF | TGTGCCAGCAGCCAAAGTGGCGGGGGATCGAACACCGGGGAGCTGTTTTTT | TRBD2 | TRBV4-2 | NA | TRBJ2-2
CASSQDTRGFYEQYF | TGTGCCAGCAGCCAAGATACGCGGGGGTTCTACGAGCAGTACTTC | TRBD2 | TRBV3-1/TRBV3-2 | once | TRBJ2-7
CASPGDLGDGYTF | TGTGCCAGCCCGGGGGACCTGGGGGATGGCTACACCTTC | NA | TRBV2 | NA | TRBJ1-2
CSVFFTGETQYF | TGCAGCGTTTTTTTTACAGGGGAAACCCAGTACTTC | TRBD1 | TRBV29-1 | NA | TRBJ2-5